The 9 T cell receptor beta chains below all came from one sample that was sequenced in a study of blood T cell repertoires in COVID-19. The table came from immunoSEQ multiplex PCR; TCRdb's copy has only in-frame clones and leaves some out. Among some 15,000 clones listed, over 75% were seen once. Material: peripheral blood. The receptors stem from a man in his sixties or seventies in a cohort sampled during active COVID-19.

The genes are TRBV28 and TRBJ2-5; 9 bases line up with TRBD1. CDR1 MDHEN and CDR2 SYDVKM come from the germline V gene. There are 15 residues in the CDR3. The V segment lost 2 bases and the J segment 4 bases; nucleotides outside the gene matches: 5. In DNA, the CDR3 is TGTGCCAGCAGTTTACTACAGGGGGCGGGAGAGACCCAGTACTTC. It encodes CASSLLQGAGETQYF.

The chain recombines TRBV7-2 with TRBJ1-3, with 11 bases identical to TRBD1. CDR1 and CDR2 from the germline V gene are SGHTA and FQGNSA. This CDR3 contains 16 residues. V was pared by 5 bases and J by 1 base, with 4 bases of the junction left unmatched. CDR3 protein: CASSRGQGASGNTIYF. The DNA of the CDR3 is TGTGCCAGCAGCCGCGGACAGGGGGCGTCTGGAAACACCATATATTTT.

This clone was observed a handful of times. The chain combines TRBV6-5 with TRBJ2-1, with D perhaps matching TRBD2 (5 bases). Trimming stripped 7 bases from V and 5 bases from J, with 6 bases between. The CDR3 spans 11 residues. CDR1 is MNHEY and CDR2 is SVGAGI in the germline V gene. The DNA of the CDR3 is TGTGCCAGCACAGCGGACAATGAGCAGTTCTTC. It is translated as CASTADNEQFF.

The gene calls are TRBV9 and TRBJ2-7; the D is unclear. Trimming cost V 0 bases and J 5 bases, with 15 bases left between them. Per the germline V gene, CDR1 is SGDLS and CDR2 is YYNGEE. This CDR3 has 15 residues. The CDR3 DNA reads as TGTGCCAGCAGCGTAGGTCACGGTATACTGGACGAGCAGTACTTC. It translates to CASSVGHGILDEQYF.

In its sample, this clone was seen a few times. V gene TRBV10-1 combines with J gene TRBJ1-6; the match to TRBD1 covers 8 bases. V lost 3 bases and J lost 7; bases outside the gene matches: 2. The CDR3 has 14 amino acids. Germline V gene lookup returns CDR1 WNHNN and CDR2 SYGVQD (reference sequence). The CDR3 region has the DNA TGCGCCAGCAGTGACGGACAGGGAAATTCACCCCTCCACTTT. Residues: CASSDGQGNSPLHF.

The chain links TRBV6-2 or TRBV6-3 to TRBJ2-1; D is ambiguous. This CDR3 spans 15 amino acids. V dropped 2 bases and J dropped 3 bases, with 11 bases sitting between them. In germline, CDR1 is MNHEY, CDR2 SVGEGT. CDR3 amino acids: CASSYLPSFYNEQFF. CDR3 in DNA: TGTGCCAGCAGTTACCTCCCTAGTTTCTACAATGAGCAGTTCTTC.

V and J are TRBV28 and TRBJ2-7, with 7 bases fitting TRBD1. Germline CDR1 MDHEN, CDR2 SYDVKM. Trimming removed 4 bases from V and 6 bases from J; junction bases left unmatched: 3. The CDR3 extends over 12 amino acids. The CDR3 coding sequence is TGTGCCAGCAGTTGGGGGACAGTCGAGCAGTACTTC. Translation: CASSWGTVEQYF.

This chain connects TRBV7-2 to TRBJ2-6; a possible D gene is TRBD2 (6 bases). This CDR3 contains 15 residues. The germline CDR1 and CDR2 sequences are SGHTA and FQGNSA. Trimming took 0 bases from V and 9 from J, leaving 12 bases between them. CDR3 residues: CASSLASGPDNVLTF. CDR3 DNA: TGTGCCAGCAGCTTAGCGAGCGGGCCTGACAACGTCCTGACTTTC.

This chain links TRBV19 with TRBJ1-5; weak D call: TRBD1 (5 bases). The germline V gene has CDR1 LNHDA and CDR2 SQIVND (reference sequence). The CDR3 covers 15 residues. With 3 bases removed from V and 5 bases from J, the gap between germline ends came to 14 bases. The CDR3 sequence is CASSIGLLGDQPQHF. DNA of the CDR3: TGTGCCAGTAGTATCGGGCTCCTAGGGGATCAGCCCCAGCATTTT.